The 25 T cell receptor beta chains below were found in one sample sequenced in a study of OX40 agonist ivuxolimab in advanced cancers. The assay was immunoSEQ multiplex PCR, and TCRdb's table has in-frame clones only and misses some. The sample has around 43,000 clones; 86% are singletons. This specimen was CD4+ or CD8+ T cells sorted from blood, taken in a trial of the OX40 agonist ivuxolimab. The receptors were sampled from an adult with an advanced solid tumor such as melanoma, head and neck, liver or kidney cancer.

V and J are TRBV12-5 and TRBJ2-7; 7 nucleotides agree with TRBD1. The CDR3 extends over 12 amino acids. Germline CDR1 reads LGHNT; CDR2 reads FRNRAP. V was clipped by 1 base and J by 6 bases; unmatched bases: 0. The CDR3 spells CASGLGQGEQYF. Here the CDR3 DNA reads TGTGCTAGTGGTTTGGGACAGGGCGAGCAGTACTTC.

The chain employs TRBV5-4 and TRBJ2-1; D unclear. V lost 1 base, J lost 10 bases, and 6 bases lay in between. This CDR3 region has 11 residues. The germline CDR1 and CDR2 sequences are SGHNT and YYREEE (reference sequence). CDR3 sequence: CASSLTQEQFF. The CDR3 DNA sequence: TGTGCCAGCAGCTTGACGCAGGAGCAGTTCTTC.

The chain couples TRBV28 to TRBJ2-2, with 8 bases lining up with TRBD2. The germline V gene encodes CDR1 MDHEN and CDR2 SYDVKM. The length of the CDR3 is 15 residues. J was trimmed by 0 bases and V by 6 bases; bases with no gene match: 3. In DNA form, the CDR3 reads TGTGCCAGCAGGGCCGGGAGGGCGAACACCGGGGAGCTGTTTTTT. Amino acids: CASRAGRANTGELFF.

Here the CDR3 reads CASSYLWGEYTYEQYF. CDR3 nucleotides: TGTGCCAGCAGTTACTTGTGGGGGGAATATACCTACGAGCAGTACTTC. The genes are TRBV6-6 and TRBJ2-7; the D gene is possibly TRBD2 (6 bases). In germline, CDR1 is MNHNY, CDR2 SVGAGI (reference sequence). The CDR3 is made up of 16 amino acids. Deletions cut 1 base from V and 2 bases from J, with 15 bases between.

This chain uses TRBV19 with TRBJ2-7; 7 bases agree with TRBD2. Germline lookup yields CDR1 LNHDA and CDR2 SQIVND (reference sequence). The CDR3 has 15 residues. V gave up 0 bases and J gave up 3 bases; unmatched junction bases: 5. CDR3 region: CASSIERGIYYEQYF. CDR3 bases: TGTGCCAGTAGTATAGAGCGGGGGATCTACTACGAGCAGTACTTC.

The J gene is TRBJ2-5, the V gene TRBV5-6; 8 bases align to TRBD1. With V trimmed by 4 bases and J by 1 base, 3 bases remained unmatched. CDR3 length: 14 residues. The germline CDR1 and CDR2 sequences are SGHDT and YYEEEE. The CDR3 spells CASSLGTGQETQYF. CDR3 nucleotide sequence: TGTGCCAGCAGCCTAGGGACAGGCCAAGAGACCCAGTACTTC.

The chain is built from TRBV20-1 and TRBJ2-3; D uncertain. In germline, CDR1 is DFQATT, CDR2 SNEGSKA (reference sequence). The CDR3 loop spans 11 amino acids. V lost 4 bases to trimming and J lost 3 bases, with 5 bases between them. The CDR3 coding sequence is TGCAGTGCTACAGGTACAGATACGCAGTATTTT. Translation gives CSATGTDTQYF.

The V and J genes are TRBV19 and TRBJ2-7; no reliable D call. Trimming took off 1 base at V and 7 bases at J, with 14 bases between the two ends. Germline CDR1 LNHDA, CDR2 SQIVND (reference sequence). This CDR3 is 14 amino acids long. As DNA, the CDR3 is TGTGCCAGTAGTATAGTTGCAGGCCTTGGAGAGCAGTACTTC. This encodes CASSIVAGLGEQYF.

Details on this clone: The CDR3 ends on some other residue instead of the conserved phenylalanine or tryptophan, so this is likely a read error. The V gene is TRBV4-1, the J gene TRBJ1-6; unclear D gene. The germline gives CDR1 MGHRA, CDR2 YSYEKL. CDR3 length: 16 residues. V dropped 5 bases and J dropped 0 bases, with 11 bases sitting between them. The CDR3 nucleotides are TGCGCCAGCAGCTCACAAGGGCCCTCCTATAATTCACCCCTCCACCTT. Encoded protein: CASSSQGPSYNSPLHL.

The chain recombines TRBV5-1 with TRBJ2-7, with 8 bases aligning to TRBD1. The CDR3 covers 15 residues. Unmatched junction bases numbered 4, after V lost 0 bases and J lost 2 bases. The germline V gene encodes CDR1 SGHRS and CDR2 YFSETQ. The CDR3 coding sequence is TGCGCCAGCAGCTTGGGCTCAGGGGGCCCCTACGAGCAGTACTTC. It yields the protein CASSLGSGGPYEQYF.

J is TRBJ2-2 and V is TRBV27, with 11 bases lining up with TRBD1. The germline V gene encodes CDR1 MNHEY and CDR2 SMNVEV (reference sequence). The junction had 9 bases not matched to a gene; V was cut back by 5 bases and J by 7 bases. The CDR3 spans 16 residues. The CDR3 is CASSPPDRGPNGELFF. CDR3 bases: TGTGCCAGCAGTCCTCCGGACAGGGGGCCGAACGGGGAGCTGTTTTTT.

This clone was found once. The V and J genes are TRBV5-1 and TRBJ2-7; possible D gene TRBD1, 6 bases. Trimming pared 6 bases from V and 6 bases from J, leaving 10 bases between. CDR1 is SGHRS and CDR2 is YFSETQ in the germline V gene. This CDR3 region has 11 residues. The CDR3 protein is CASMTGGEQYF. In DNA form, the CDR3 reads TGCGCCAGCATGACAGGTGGCGAGCAGTACTTC.

The V gene is TRBV6-6, the J gene TRBJ1-1; 7 nucleotides align to TRBD1. CDR1 MNHNY and CDR2 SVGAGI come from the germline V gene (reference sequence). CDR3 length equals 13 residues. V trimming: 2 bases; J trimming: 10 bases; junction bases outside the gene matches: 7. CDR3 DNA: TGTGCCAGCAGTTACGACAGGGTCAAGGGAGCTTTCTTT. Protein sequence: CASSYDRVKGAFF.

The rearrangement joins TRBV6-5 to TRBJ2-7; D possibly corresponds to TRBD2 (6 bases). The V end lost 5 bases, the J end lost 3 bases, and 8 bases lay between the germline ends. Germline V gene sequence: CDR1 MNHEY, CDR2 SVGAGI. The CDR3 covers 12 residues. The CDR3: CASSAGSYEQYF. The DNA for the CDR3 is TGTGCCAGCAGTGCGGGAAGCTACGAGCAGTACTTC.

The chain employs TRBV13 and TRBJ2-1; D remains ambiguous. The CDR3 has 15 residues. Germline lookup yields CDR1 PRHDT and CDR2 FYEKMQ (reference sequence). V lost 0 bases to trimming and J lost 0 bases, with 6 bases between them. The CDR3 protein is CASSLGESSYNEQFF. The CDR3 nucleotides read TGTGCCAGCAGCTTAGGCGAGAGCTCCTACAATGAGCAGTTCTTC.

This chain links TRBV9 with TRBJ1-2; D gene ambiguous. V was pared by 3 bases and J by 5 bases, with 11 bases between. The germline CDR1 and CDR2 sequences are SGDLS and YYNGEE. The CDR3 runs to 13 residues. CDR3 DNA: TGTGCCAGCAGCGCCTTAGACCAATATGGCTACACCTTC. Its translation is CASSALDQYGYTF. Variable domain in full (rest from reference TRBV9 and TRBJ1-2): DSGVTQTPKHLITATGQRVTLRCSPRSGDLSVYWYQQSLDQGLQFLIQYYNGEERAKGNILERFSAQQFPDLHSELNLSSLELGDSALYFCASSALDQYGYTFGSGTRLTVV.

This chain uses TRBV7-6 with TRBJ2-1, with TRBD1 matching over 11 bases. Germline lookup yields CDR1 SGHVS and CDR2 FNYEAQ. CDR3 size: 19 residues. With 5 bases clipped from V and 4 bases from J, the junction kept 16 bases outside the gene matches. CDR3 bases: TGTGCCAGCAGCCTATCAGCCCATTCCGGGACAGGGGGGTACAATGAGCAGTTCTTC. Encoded protein: CASSLSAHSGTGGYNEQFF.

The CDR3 DNA follows: TGCGCCAGCAGCCTCCAAGGGGGCCGAGGGACTGAAGCTTTCTTT. This translates into CASSLQGGRGTEAFF. The chain recombines TRBV4-1 with TRBJ1-1; 7 positions agree with TRBD1. Germline V gene sequence: CDR1 MGHRA, CDR2 YSYEKL. This CDR3 has 15 residues. Trimming at V came to 4 bases and at J to 5 bases, leaving 10 bases not matched to a gene.

This sequence joins TRBV4-1 and TRBJ1-1, with D perhaps TRBD1 (5 bases). This CDR3 has 14 amino acids. Germline V lookup: CDR1 MGHRA, CDR2 YSYEKL. V lost 9 bases and J 1 base, leaving 15 bases between the germline ends. CDR3 sequence reads: CASGEGFGNTEAFF. In DNA form, the CDR3 reads TGCGCCAGTGGGGAGGGGTTCGGGAACACTGAAGCTTTCTTT.

The chain uses TRBV16 and TRBJ2-3; TRBD2 matches at 7 bases. The CDR3 is 18 residues long. V trimming: 3 bases; J trimming: 3 bases; junction bases outside the gene matches: 15. The germline V gene encodes CDR1 KGHSY and CDR2 FQNENV. For the CDR3, the DNA is TGTGCCAGCAGCCACCCCCCCCGACTAGCAGAGTCTACAGATACGCAGTATTTT. Amino acid sequence: CASSHPPRLAESTDTQYF. The variable domain in full, with the rest retrieved from reference TRBV16 and TRBJ2-3, is GEEVAQTPKHLVRGEGQKAKLYCAPIKGHSYVFWYQQVLKNEFKFLISFQNENVFDETGMPKERFSAKCLPNSPCSLEIQATKLEDSAVYFCASSHPPRLAESTDTQYFGPGTRLTVL.

This chain joins TRBV6-5 and TRBJ1-5, with no clear D. This CDR3 is built from 13 residues. Trimming took 8 bases from V and 4 from J, leaving 12 bases between them. The germline V gene has CDR1 MNHEY and CDR2 SVGAGI. For the CDR3, the DNA is TGTGCCAGCGGATCGTGGGTTAATCAGCCCCAGCATTTT. It yields the protein CASGSWVNQPQHF.

Regarding this clone: This CDR3 is missing its conserved last phenylalanine or tryptophan, likely due to a read error. The rearrangement joins TRBV10-3 to TRBJ1-6; D possibly corresponds to TRBD1 (5 bases). This CDR3 has 16 residues. V gave up 4 bases and J gave up 8 bases, with 18 bases separating them. The germline V gene has CDR1 ENHRY and CDR2 SYGVKD. For the CDR3, the DNA is TGTGCCATCAGTGGAACAGCCTTAAGGGGTGATTCACCCCTCCACCTT. It codes for CAISGTALRGDSPLHL.

This chain uses TRBV13 with TRBJ1-2; TRBD1 might be the D (5 bases). Trimming stripped 7 bases from V and 4 bases from J, with 28 bases between. The germline CDR1 and CDR2 sequences are PRHDT and FYEKMQ (reference sequence). The CDR3 has 18 amino acids. The chain's CDR3 is CASTKTPGRVSGSYGYTF. The CDR3 nucleotides are TGTGCCAGCACCAAAACCCCCGGCAGGGTGAGTGGAAGCTATGGCTACACCTTC.

The rearrangement uses TRBV10-3 and TRBJ2-7; a possible D gene is TRBD1 (7 bases). Germline V gene sequence: CDR1 ENHRY, CDR2 SYGVKD. The CDR3 is made up of 14 amino acids. V was cut by 3 bases and J by 5 bases, with 14 bases left in between. The CDR3 nucleotides are TGTGCCATCAGTGACCCCGACAGGGAGGACGAGCAGTACTTC. Protein sequence: CAISDPDREDEQYF.

This clone was detected only once. This rearrangement joins TRBV28 to TRBJ2-7; D could derive from TRBD1 or TRBD2 (5 bases each). Trimming took 6 bases from V and 4 from J, leaving 10 bases between them. Germline V gene lookup returns CDR1 MDHEN and CDR2 SYDVKM. The CDR3 is 12 amino acids. The CDR3 protein is CASSPGTYEQYF. In nucleotides, the CDR3 is TGTGCCAGCAGCCCAGGGACGTACGAGCAGTACTTC.